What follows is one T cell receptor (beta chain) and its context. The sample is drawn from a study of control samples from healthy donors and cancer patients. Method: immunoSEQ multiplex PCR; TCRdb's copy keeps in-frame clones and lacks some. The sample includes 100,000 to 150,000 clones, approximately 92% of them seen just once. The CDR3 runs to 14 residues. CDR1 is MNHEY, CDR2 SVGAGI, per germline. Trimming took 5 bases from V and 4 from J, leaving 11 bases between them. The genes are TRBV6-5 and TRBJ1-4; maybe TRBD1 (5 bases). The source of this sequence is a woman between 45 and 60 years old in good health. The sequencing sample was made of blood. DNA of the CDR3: TGTGCCAGCAGTCGACAGTTTATTAATGAAAAACTGTTTTTT. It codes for CASSRQFINEKLFF.